The clone carrying this TCR beta chain has only a few counts. As yet, its antigen is unknown. This sample is drawn from a study of cytomegalovirus exposure and HLA in healthy donors. Study results and caveats: Beyond CMV serostatus, there was no information to go on about immune exposure. The majority of CMV-associated TCR beta chains were reported as apparently HLA-restricted in a later analysis. Most subjects had HLA-A and HLA-B alleles reportedly predicted accurately by TCR beta sequences.

This CDR3 has 14 residues. V dropped 5 bases and J dropped 3 bases, with 13 bases sitting between them. Germline values: CDR1 LGHNA, CDR2 YNFKEQ. This PCR relied on a set of 60 Vbeta primers and 13 Jbeta primers. Assay used: immunoSEQ multiplex PCR; TCRdb lists only in-frame clones, some missing. The sample contains approximately 72,000 clones, around 78% of which appear only once. The chain is built from TRBV4-2 and TRBJ1-1; possible D gene TRBD1, 6 bases. This receptor was obtained from a male donor in good health and CMV-seropositive. The sequencing input was PBMCs. The CDR3 DNA is TGTGCCAGCAGCTATCCAACAGGGTACACTGAAGCTTTCTTT. This codes for CASSYPTGYTEAFF.